This record looks at one T cell receptor beta chain sequence and its context. No antigen is known for it. The sample comes from a study of OX40 agonist ivuxolimab in advanced cancers. On the study more broadly: Prior anti-PD-1, anti-PD-L1 or anti-CTLA-4 therapy was allowed; around 43% had some.

Study-level findings and limits: Near-lowest levels of clonal expansion characterized partial responders at 0.1-3.0 mg/kg. On average, CD8+ T cells showed a greater number of expanded clones than CD4+.

Germline-derived CDR1 and CDR2 are GTSNPN and SVGIG (reference sequence). Trimming shortened V by 2 bases and J by 7 bases, and 14 bases separated the two germline ends. CDR3 length: 13 amino acids. Libraries were prepared by immunoSEQ multiplex PCR; TCRdb keeps only in-frame clonotypes and omits some of them. The sample contains 75,000 to 100,000 clones, approximately 87% of which appear only once. V gene TRBV30 combines with J gene TRBJ1-1; possible D gene TRBD1, 6 bases. The sample consisted of CD4+ or CD8+ T cells sorted from blood, taken in a trial of the OX40 agonist ivuxolimab. The sequence derives from an adult with an advanced solid tumor such as melanoma, head and neck, liver or kidney cancer. CDR3 DNA: TGTGCCTGGAGTTCGGGACACGAATTTGAAGCTTTCTTT. The encoded protein is CAWSSGHEFEAFF.